These 22 T cell receptor beta chains were all obtained from the same sample, sequenced in a study of T cell repertoires in cytomegalovirus infection. Their cognate antigens are unknown. MiXCR, applied by TCRdb to the reads, yields one record per CDR3 protein. The table lists over 250,000 distinct CDR3 sequences, about 20% of them singletons. The sample consisted of cultured PBMCs, taken from culture after CMV antigen stimulation. These receptors all stem from a human donor in good health (CMV status not recorded). Some clones in this sample may be carry-over from other donors' samples.

This chain connects TRBV27 to TRBJ2-5; 11 bases map to TRBD2. The germline gives CDR1 MNHEY, CDR2 SMNVEV (reference sequence). V trimming: 6 bases; J trimming: 5 bases; junction bases outside the gene matches: 5. The CDR3 contains 14 residues. The CDR3 is CASRPLAGEETQYF. The CDR3 DNA follows: TGTGCCAGCAGACCACTAGCGGGAGAGGAGACCCAGTACTTC.

This clonotype turned up a few times. The chain combines TRBV28 with TRBJ2-1; 11 nucleotides align to TRBD2. This CDR3 comprises 14 residues. Per the germline V gene, CDR1 is MDHEN and CDR2 is SYDVKM. The trim removed 7 bases at V and 4 bases at J, leaving 3 bases unmatched. CDR3 sequence reads: CASTLAGAYNEQFF. CDR3 sequence (DNA): TGTGCCAGCACACTAGCGGGAGCTTACAATGAGCAGTTCTTC.

This clonotype was seen repeatedly, ten times or more. The genes are TRBV3-1 and TRBJ1-1, with 10 bases identical to TRBD1. The CDR3 consists of 14 residues. From germline, CDR1 is LGHDT and CDR2 YNNKEL (reference sequence). V gave up 4 bases and J gave up 5 bases; unmatched junction bases: 4. CDR3 sequence: CASSRQGAGTEAFF. The CDR3 coding sequence is TGTGCCAGCAGCCGACAGGGGGCAGGTACTGAAGCTTTCTTT.

The chain joins TRBV24-1 to TRBJ1-2; 7 bases are a match to TRBD1. Germline CDR1 is KGHDR and CDR2 is SFDVKD. This CDR3 is built from 15 residues. V lost 4 bases, J lost 7 bases, and 11 bases stayed unmatched. CDR3 amino acids: CATSDFPTGLGGYTF. CDR3 in DNA: TGTGCCACCAGTGACTTCCCGACAGGGCTCGGTGGCTACACCTTC.

V is TRBV10-3 and J is TRBJ2-7, with a weak D call TRBD1 (6 bases). The CDR3 length is 14 residues. V was clipped by 0 bases and J by 6 bases, with 12 bases between them. CDR1 is ENHRY, CDR2 SYGVKD, per germline. CDR3 in amino acids: CAISESGAGSEQYF. The CDR3 DNA sequence: TGTGCCATCAGTGAGTCGGGGGCAGGGAGCGAGCAGTACTTC.

CDR3 sequence (DNA): TGCAGTGCAGAGACAGGGGGCTTCTACAATGAGCAGTTCTTC. This codes for CSAETGGFYNEQFF. The chain uses TRBV20-1 and TRBJ2-1, with 10 bases identical to TRBD1. Germline CDR1 DFQATT, CDR2 SNEGSKA (reference sequence). The junction had 5 bases not matched to a gene; V was cut back by 6 bases and J by 3 bases. CDR3 length: 14 amino acids.

The sample holds one count of this clonotype. This chain uses TRBV11-2 with TRBJ2-2, with TRBD2 matching 11 bases. Per germline, CDR1 SGHAT and CDR2 FQNNGV. This CDR3 has 15 residues. The CDR3 is CADRRGLADTGELFF. The CDR3 DNA reads TGTGCTGATCGGCGGGGACTAGCGGACACCGGGGAGCTGTTTTTT.

The chain is built from TRBV7-8 and TRBJ2-1; a weak D match, TRBD2 (5 bases). V was shortened by 1 base and J by 6 bases, with 13 bases between the two germline ends. Germline V gene data show CDR1 as SGHVS and CDR2 as FQNEAQ. The CDR3 spans 15 residues. CDR3 amino acids: CASSLGPLVPNEQFF. The CDR3 nucleotides read TGTGCCAGCAGCTTAGGCCCACTAGTTCCCAATGAGCAGTTCTTC.

The chain couples TRBV12-3 or TRBV12-4 to TRBJ2-5; perhaps D is TRBD1 or TRBD2 (6 bases each). The CDR3 consists of 14 residues. V was clipped by 5 bases and J by 5 bases, with 15 bases between them. As DNA, the CDR3 is TGTGCCAGCAGTAAGGGGGGAGTACTGGAGACCCAGTACTTC. It codes for CASSKGGVLETQYF.

This clonotype was counted a few times. The rearrangement links TRBV29-1 to TRBJ2-1; D is tentatively TRBD1 or TRBD2 (5 bases each). Deletions cut 2 bases from V and 10 bases from J, with 30 bases between. The germline V gene encodes CDR1 SQVTM and CDR2 ANQGSEA. The CDR3 sequence is 18 residues long. The DNA of the CDR3 is TGCAGCGTTGAAAAGAGGGGCCTTGCCGGGGTTCCCCTGGGGGAGCAGTTCTTC. This gives the protein CSVEKRGLAGVPLGEQFF.

This clonotype was counted ten times or more. The chain employs TRBV6-1 and TRBJ2-5; D might be TRBD1 (7 bases). The CDR3 has 15 residues. From germline, CDR1 is MNHNS and CDR2 SASEGT. V was pared by 7 bases and J by 5 bases, with 20 bases between. CDR3 bases: TGTGCCAGCAAGGCAGGAGGGGGCGCATGGGAGACCCAGTACTTC. Translation: CASKAGGGAWETQYF.

In its sample, this clonotype was seen a few times. The chain recombines TRBV7-9 with TRBJ1-1; 7 bases line up with TRBD1. With V trimmed by 3 bases and J by 1 base, 5 bases remained unmatched. This CDR3 has 15 residues. Germline-derived CDR1 and CDR2 are SEHNR and FQNEAQ (reference sequence). In nucleotides, the CDR3 is TGTGCCAGCAGCTTTAGGGGACAGACGAACACTGAAGCTTTCTTT. Translated: CASSFRGQTNTEAFF.

This clonotype was counted a few times. V usage is TRBV12-3 or TRBV12-4 and J usage is TRBJ2-3; TRBD1 agrees at 9 bases. V trimming: 6 bases; J trimming: 0 bases; junction bases outside the gene matches: 10. There are 17 residues in the CDR3. Written as DNA, the CDR3 is TGTGCCAGCAGCGGGACAGGGAGACCTTCTAGCACAGATACGCAGTATTTT. Translated, it gives CASSGTGRPSSTDTQYF.

This clonotype was seen many times. The genes are TRBV5-6 and TRBJ2-3; 15 positions agree with TRBD2. CDR1 SGHDT and CDR2 YYEEEE come from the germline V gene. The CDR3 has 20 residues. Trimming at V came to 2 bases and at J to 4 bases, leaving 14 bases not matched to a gene. CDR3 in DNA: TGTGCCAGCAGCTTTGGGACTAGCGGGAGGTTGTGGTATTGGGCAGATACGCAGTATTTT. This translates into CASSFGTSGRLWYWADTQYF.

As regards this clonotype: It may be a read error: a sequence one base away is much more abundant. The conserved phenylalanine or tryptophan normally closing the CDR3 is absent here, so this likely arose from a read error. The chain uses TRBV7-2 and TRBJ2-1, with D possibly being TRBD2 (6 bases). Germline V gene data show CDR1 as SGHTA and CDR2 as FQGNSA. With 3 bases removed from V and 9 bases from J, the gap between germline ends came to 15 bases. The CDR3 is made up of 14 amino acids. The DNA of the CDR3 is TGTGCCAGCAGCTTGGGCGGGACCCGAATTGAGCAGTTCCTC. As protein: CASSLGGTRIEQFL.

The rearrangement links TRBV28 to TRBJ1-1; maybe TRBD1 (6 bases). This CDR3 has 14 residues. Germline V CDR1 and CDR2: MDHEN, SYDVKM. Trimming left V 7 bases short and J 0 bases short, with 12 bases between. The CDR3 sequence: CASTRGGLNTEAFF. The CDR3 DNA is TGTGCCAGCACTAGGGGGGGTCTGAACACTGAAGCTTTCTTT.

This clonotype occurred a few times. The chain recombines TRBV20-1 with TRBJ1-2, with a possible D match to TRBD1 (6 bases). The V gene lost 4 bases and the J gene lost 1 base, with 16 bases spanning the gap. The CDR3 has 15 amino acids. CDR1 DFQATT and CDR2 SNEGSKA come from the germline V gene (reference sequence). CDR3 coding DNA: TGCAGTGCTACTAGGTCGGGCAGGGGTAACTATGGCTACACCTTC. This encodes CSATRSGRGNYGYTF.

This clonotype occurred a few times. V is TRBV27 and J is TRBJ2-5, with TRBD1 matching over 7 bases. The CDR3 loop spans 14 amino acids. Germline CDR1 and CDR2: MNHEY and SMNVEV (reference sequence). The trim removed 5 bases at V and 5 bases at J, leaving 8 bases unmatched. In DNA, the CDR3 is TGTGCCAGCAGTCTTGACAGGGATCGGGAGACCCAGTACTTC. It specifies CASSLDRDRETQYF.

J is TRBJ1-6 and V is TRBV20-1; TRBD1 matches at 9 bases. Germline CDR1 is DFQATT and CDR2 is SNEGSKA (reference sequence). The V gene end was trimmed by 3 bases and the J gene end by 5 bases; junction bases not matched to a gene: 5. This CDR3 region has 15 residues. This chain's CDR3 is CSARGQGSDNSPLHF. For the CDR3, the DNA is TGCAGTGCTAGGGGACAGGGCTCGGATAATTCACCCCTCCACTTT.

This clonotype was picked up many times. The chain links TRBV4-2 to TRBJ2-7; the match to TRBD2 covers 8 bases. Losses at the gene ends were 4 bases for V and 3 bases for J; bases not matched to a gene: 8. Per germline, CDR1 LGHNA and CDR2 YNFKEQ. The CDR3 length is 15 residues. The CDR3 loop reads CASSLEAGDIYEQYF. The CDR3 bases are TGTGCCAGCAGCCTGGAAGCGGGAGACATCTACGAGCAGTACTTC.

This chain uses TRBV20-1 with TRBJ1-1; TRBD1 is a possible D gene (5 bases). The CDR3 is 16 amino acids. Trimming removed 4 bases at V and 1 base at J, with 19 bases between. Per germline, CDR1 DFQATT and CDR2 SNEGSKA (reference sequence). For the CDR3, the DNA is TGCAGTGCTAAGGCGGGGGGGGGGTATAGGAACACTGAAGCTTTCTTT. Residues: CSAKAGGGYRNTEAFF.

The chain carries TRBV4-2 and TRBJ2-7, with 7 bases aligning to TRBD1. The germline V gene has CDR1 LGHNA and CDR2 YNFKEQ. The CDR3 contains 16 residues. The ends lost 0 bases at V and 2 bases at J; junction bases unmatched: 7. The CDR3, as DNA: TGTGCCAGCAGCCAAGATGGAGTAGGGGGCCCCTACGAGCAGTACTTC. This gives the protein CASSQDGVGGPYEQYF.